This T cell receptor beta chain was profiled in a study of blood T cells in healthy people across ages. The CDR3 covers 12 residues. The V and J ends lost 10 bases and 6 bases, in that order; junction bases with no gene match: 5. Germline CDR1 reads WSHSY; CDR2 reads SAAADI. A second about 7 to 12 cycle PCR used barcoded and J-beta primers. From the 5' RACE reads, TCRdb called clonotypes with MiXCR, one entry per CDR3 protein. Found here are hundreds of thousands of distinct CDR3 sequences, roughly three fifths of them singletons; the top ten hold 30% to 40%. V and J are TRBV10-2 and TRBJ2-3; 9 nucleotides match TRBD1. Source material: blood. This TCR was sampled from a man aged 55 to 70 in good health. In DNA form, the CDR3 reads TGCGCCATATGGGACAGGGTGGATACGCAGTATTTT. Translating it yields CAIWDRVDTQYF.